This record concerns one T cell receptor beta chain sequence. Arm-PCR with iRepertoire HTBI primers amplified the CDR3 regions for these TCR beta libraries. TCRdb reprocessed the multiplex PCR reads via MiXCR and lists one record per CDR3 protein. This sample carries 400,000 to 650,000 distinct CDR3 sequences, 15% to 20% of them seen once, and the ten largest clones take more than 20%. As to time point: newly diagnosed GD, antithyroid drugs for less than 3 months. After RNA was extracted from PBMCs, the TCR library was made from it. The sample comes from a study of regulatory T cells in long-lasting Graves disease. Background on the study: Prior antithyroid drug treatment in newly diagnosed Graves' patients lasted under 3 months.

V was pared by 0 bases and J by 4 bases, with 5 bases between. The length of the CDR3 is 14 residues. Germline lookup yields CDR1 KGHDR and CDR2 SFDVKD. Separately, the same data were catalogued under a study of T cells in Graves' hyperthyroidism and ophthalmopathy. That work states: Most clonotypes expanded in thyroid above 0.001 were likewise present in blood.

This chain connects TRBV24-1 to TRBJ2-2; D not certain. This TCR was sampled from a woman aged 35-65 years with Graves disease. The sample in question was peripheral blood mononuclear cells (PBMCs), obtained at new diagnosis, from a patient treated with antithyroid drugs. CDR3 sequence reads: CATSDLWGTGELFF. CDR3 bases: TGTGCCACCAGTGATTTGTGGGGCACCGGGGAGCTGTTTTTT.